This record looks at one T cell receptor beta chain sequence and its context. The data originate from a study of T-cell reconstitution after alpha-beta-depleted transplantation in children. Germline values: CDR1 MRHNA, CDR2 SNTAGT. Trimming cost V 10 bases and J 5 bases; bases outside gene matches: 24. The CDR3 consists of 19 residues. Unique molecular identifiers were built into the TCRbeta library. TCRdb re-analysed the PCR reads in MiXCR, keeping a single row per CDR3 protein. The sample lists approximately 590,000 distinct CDR3 sequences, about 10% occurring once. The receptor comes from a human donor who donated a stem cell graft to a child with acute myeloid leukemia. V gene TRBV6-4 combines with J gene TRBJ2-5, with TRBD1 matching 11 bases. The sample here was PBMCs from the stem cell graft donor, taken from the stem cell graft. The CDR3 bases are TGTGCCACCTCCCTGAGGACAGGGACAGGGGGAGGGCCGCGTGAGACCCAGTACTTC. Its translation: CATSLRTGTGGGPRETQYF.